Listed here are 18 T cell receptor beta chains from one sample, sequenced in a study of blood T cell repertoires in COVID-19. Sequenced by immunoSEQ multiplex PCR; TCRdb stores in-frame clones only, minus some. The sample lists approximately 470,000 clones; roughly 85% were seen once. The material sequenced was peripheral blood. The receptors stem from a human donor in a cohort sampled during active COVID-19.

V and J are TRBV4-3 and TRBJ2-1, with TRBD2 matching 10 bases. This CDR3 region has 16 residues. Germline CDR1 LGHNA, CDR2 YSLEER. V shed 2 bases, J shed 0 bases, and the junction held 1 base outside the gene matches. CDR3 sequence: CASSQSSGSSYNEQFF. CDR3 in DNA: TGCGCCAGCAGCCAATCTAGCGGGAGCTCCTACAATGAGCAGTTCTTC.

This chain joins TRBV2 and TRBJ1-2; D is perhaps TRBD1 (6 bases). Trimming took 2 bases from V and 13 from J, leaving 20 bases between them. Germline V gene lookup returns CDR1 SNHLY and CDR2 FYNNEI. The CDR3 is 14 amino acids. The CDR3 region has the DNA TGTGCCAGCAGTGAAAATGGTCCGGGACAAGCCTGCACCTTC. This encodes CASSENGPGQACTF.

The chain couples TRBV27 to TRBJ1-6, with 10 nucleotides matching TRBD1. V lost 2 bases to trimming and J lost 7 bases; unmatched junction nucleotides: 11. There are 18 residues in the CDR3. CDR1 MNHEY and CDR2 SMNVEV come from the germline V gene (reference sequence). The CDR3: CASSLLPSGQGINSPLHF. The CDR3, as DNA: TGTGCCAGCAGTTTACTTCCTTCGGGACAGGGGATCAATTCACCCCTCCACTTT.

J is TRBJ1-2 and V is TRBV27, with no clear D. V gave up 7 bases and J gave up 3 bases, with 12 bases separating them. This CDR3 contains 13 residues. CDR1 is MNHEY, CDR2 SMNVEV, per germline (reference sequence). CDR3 region: CASIPEQYYGYTF. CDR3 sequence (DNA): TGTGCCAGCATCCCGGAACAGTACTATGGCTACACCTTC.

This chain connects TRBV7-8 to TRBJ1-5; perhaps TRBD1 as D (5 bases). Germline CDR1 SGHVS, CDR2 FQNEAQ. This CDR3 is built from 14 residues. Trimming removed 0 bases at V and 6 bases at J, with 9 bases between. The CDR3: CASSLAGRGQPQHF. CDR3 bases: TGTGCCAGCAGCTTAGCTGGGAGGGGTCAGCCCCAGCATTTT.

In this sample, this clone turned up once. The chain uses TRBV6-4 and TRBJ2-1; 9 bases map to TRBD2. This CDR3 comprises 16 residues. CDR1 MRHNA and CDR2 SNTAGT come from the germline V gene. J lost 5 bases, V lost 4 bases, and 9 bases had no gene match. CDR3 loop: CASSVISGRPDNEQFF. CDR3 coding DNA: TGTGCCAGCAGTGTAATTAGCGGGAGACCCGACAATGAGCAGTTCTTC.

This chain joins TRBV24-1 and TRBJ2-3; a possible D gene is TRBD2 (6 bases). Trimming left V 3 bases short and J 3 bases short, with 15 bases between. Germline V gene sequence: CDR1 KGHDR, CDR2 SFDVKD. This CDR3 region has 16 residues. CDR3: CATSDAGPAGTDTQYF. The CDR3 DNA follows: TGTGCCACCAGTGATGCGGGACCGGCGGGGACAGATACGCAGTATTTT.

CDR3 nucleotide sequence: TGTGCCAGCAGTGACCCTTTCAATTTCAGGGAAAAACTGTTTTTT. It translates to CASSDPFNFREKLFF. The gene calls are TRBV6-1 and TRBJ1-4, with D unclear. The CDR3 spans 15 residues. Germline lookup yields CDR1 MNHNS and CDR2 SASEGT. Trimming removed 3 bases from V and 8 bases from J, with 16 bases in between.

The V gene is TRBV5-1, the J gene TRBJ2-2, with D possibly matching TRBD1 (5 bases). V was clipped by 4 bases and J by 1 base, with 11 bases between them. The CDR3 length is 15 residues. Per germline, CDR1 SGHRS and CDR2 YFSETQ. Here the CDR3 DNA reads TGCGCCAGCAGCCCAGGGTCCAAGAACACCGGGGAGCTGTTTTTT. This sequence encodes CASSPGSKNTGELFF.

DNA of the CDR3: TGTGCCTGGAGCGGCAGGGGGCCGGAAGAAAAACTGTTTTTT. Protein product: CAWSGRGPEEKLFF. This chain links TRBV30 with TRBJ1-4; 8 positions match TRBD1. The CDR3 runs to 14 residues. Germline CDR1 GTSNPN, CDR2 SVGIG (reference sequence). V dropped 3 bases and J dropped 8; count of bases not matched to a gene: 8. Variable domain in full (rest from reference TRBV30 and TRBJ1-4): SQTIHQWPATLVQPVGSPLSLECTVEGTSNPNLYWYRQAAGRGLQLLFYSVGIGQISSEVPQNLSASRPQDRQFILSSKKLLLSDSGFYLCAWSGRGPEEKLFFGSGTQLSVL.

The chain recombines TRBV29-1 with TRBJ2-7; TRBD2 agrees at 12 bases. V lost 3 bases and J lost 5; bases outside the gene matches: 14. The germline V gene has CDR1 SQVTM and CDR2 ANQGSEA. The CDR3 extends over 17 amino acids. CDR3 protein: CSVDLGMTSGSLDEQYF. Written as DNA, the CDR3 is TGCAGCGTTGATCTGGGAATGACTAGCGGGAGTCTCGACGAGCAGTACTTC.

The chain joins TRBV18 to TRBJ2-7, with TRBD1 matching 8 bases. The CDR3 is made up of 14 amino acids. After removal of 1 base from V and 4 bases from J, the junction contained 3 bases not matched to a gene. Germline CDR1 reads KGHSH; CDR2 reads LQKENI. The CDR3 loop reads CASSPQTGEYEQYF. The CDR3 nucleotides read TGTGCCAGCTCACCACAGACAGGGGAGTACGAGCAGTACTTC.

J is TRBJ2-1 and V is TRBV15; 9 positions match TRBD1. CDR3 length: 16 amino acids. V lost 3 bases and J lost 6; bases outside the gene matches: 9. CDR1 is LNHNV, CDR2 YYDKDF, per germline (reference sequence). CDR3 amino acids: CATSRIPGQGFNEQFF. CDR3 sequence (DNA): TGTGCCACCAGCAGGATTCCGGGACAGGGCTTCAATGAGCAGTTCTTC.

This clone was observed a single time. The chain employs TRBV6-1 and TRBJ1-3; D is perhaps TRBD1 (5 bases). Germline-derived CDR1 and CDR2 are MNHNS and SASEGT. The CDR3 is 15 residues long. The V gene lost 2 bases and the J gene lost 5 bases, with 13 bases spanning the gap. DNA for the CDR3: TGTGCCAGCAGTGAAAAGTCAGGGTACAGAAACACCATATATTTT. It specifies CASSEKSGYRNTIYF.

The rearrangement joins TRBV11-2 to TRBJ1-2; D unresolved. From germline, CDR1 is SGHAT and CDR2 FQNNGV. The V gene lost 2 bases and the J gene lost 4 bases, with 11 bases spanning the gap. There are 14 residues in the CDR3. The CDR3 reads CASSLSGVGYGYTF. CDR3 bases: TGTGCCAGCAGCTTATCCGGGGTTGGCTATGGCTACACCTTC.

This clone came up a few times. This chain links TRBV5-1 with TRBJ2-2; possible D gene TRBD2, 6 bases. Trimming removed 4 bases at V and 3 bases at J, with 16 bases between. The V gene's germline CDR1 is SGHRS and CDR2 YFSETQ. CDR3 size: 16 residues. The CDR3 loop is CASSRRVAADTGELFF. DNA for the CDR3: TGCGCCAGCAGCCGCCGGGTAGCGGCAGACACCGGGGAGCTGTTTTTT.

V is TRBV7-9 and J is TRBJ2-7; 9 bases map to TRBD1. V trimming: 1 base; J trimming: 3 bases; junction bases outside the gene matches: 10. The CDR3 extends over 17 amino acids. From germline, CDR1 is SEHNR and CDR2 FQNEAQ (reference sequence). This chain's CDR3 is CASSLEWRDRVFYEQYF. The CDR3, as DNA: TGTGCCAGCAGCTTAGAATGGAGGGACAGGGTCTTCTACGAGCAGTACTTC.

V gene TRBV19 combines with J gene TRBJ2-3, with TRBD2 identical over 9 bases. CDR3 length equals 15 residues. Germline V gene lookup returns CDR1 LNHDA and CDR2 SQIVND (reference sequence). With V trimmed by 0 bases and J by 4 bases, 2 bases remained unmatched. CDR3 bases: TGTGCCAGTAGTATAGAAGCGGGGGGCCCAGATACGCAGTATTTT. It specifies CASSIEAGGPDTQYF.